This T cell receptor beta chain is drawn from a study of blood T cell repertoires in COVID-19. For the study at large: Both acute and convalescent COVID-19 samples were obtained from the United States, Italy and Spain.

The length of the CDR3 is 15 residues. The V segment lost 1 base and the J segment 8 bases; nucleotides outside the gene matches: 10. Germline values: CDR1 MGHRA, CDR2 YSYEKL. Sequencing was performed with immunoSEQ multiplex PCR; in TCRdb, only in-frame clones are kept and a portion is missing. Found here are roughly 150,000 clones, 84% of them singletons; the top ten hold less than 9.5%. The V and J genes are TRBV4-1 and TRBJ1-1; 7 bases are a match to TRBD1. The sample taken for sequencing was peripheral blood. The clonotype originates from a human donor in a cohort sampled during active COVID-19. The CDR3 DNA reads as TGCGCCAGCAGCCAAGTCGACAGGGCCAACCAAGAAGCTTTCTTT. This codes for CASSQVDRANQEAFF.